A single sample is the source of the 5 T cell receptor beta chains below, sequenced in a study of blood T cell repertoires in COVID-19. Generated by immunoSEQ multiplex PCR, the TCRdb table keeps only in-frame clones and is missing some. The sample lists about 96,000 clones; roughly 83% were seen once. Source material: peripheral blood. The receptors originated from a woman in her sixties with acute or convalescent COVID-19.

This chain links TRBV2 with TRBJ2-7; D is possibly TRBD1 (5 bases). The ends were cut back, 3 bases at V and 1 base at J, with 10 bases in the middle. The CDR3 is 14 residues long. Germline CDR1 SNHLY, CDR2 FYNNEI. The CDR3 nucleotides are TGTGCCAGCAGTGACAGGGCTGCATCCTACGAGCAGTACTTC. It encodes CASSDRAASYEQYF. The variable domain in full, with the rest retrieved from reference TRBV2 and TRBJ2-7, is EPEVTQTPSHQVTQMGQEVILRCVPISNHLYFYWYRQILGQKVEFLVSFYNNEISEKSEIFDDQFSVERPDGSNFTLKIRSTKLEDSAMYFCASSDRAASYEQYFGPGTRLTVT.

Only a few counts were recorded for this clone. V usage is TRBV28 and J usage is TRBJ2-5, with a tentative D call TRBD1 (6 bases). This CDR3 comprises 12 residues. The V gene's germline CDR1 is MDHEN and CDR2 SYDVKM. Trimming left V 6 bases short and J 9 bases short, with 14 bases between. The CDR3 is CASRDSWLAQYF. The CDR3 DNA reads TGTGCCAGCAGGGACAGCTGGCTGGCCCAGTACTTC.

This clone came up once. The chain uses TRBV5-1 and TRBJ2-3; 10 bases fit TRBD2. Germline V gene lookup returns CDR1 SGHRS and CDR2 YFSETQ. The ends lost 0 bases at V and 5 bases at J; junction bases unmatched: 9. The CDR3 has 17 amino acids. DNA for the CDR3: TGCGCCAGCAGCTTGGATGCTAGCGGGGGTGCAGAAGATACGCAGTATTTT. It encodes CASSLDASGGAEDTQYF.

This clone was counted between two and nine times. The chain couples TRBV11-2 to TRBJ2-2; 10 nucleotides align to TRBD1. Unmatched junction bases numbered 10, after V lost 6 bases and J lost 0 bases. CDR1 is SGHAT and CDR2 is FQNNGV in the germline V gene. The CDR3 has 18 amino acids. In DNA, the CDR3 is TGTGCCAGCAGTATTGGGACAGGGGACCCTTCGAACACCGGGGAGCTGTTTTTT. The encoded protein is CASSIGTGDPSNTGELFF.

The chain has TRBV3-1 (or the pseudogene TRBV3-2) and TRBJ1-2, with D possibly matching TRBD1 (5 bases). V was trimmed by 0 bases and J by 5 bases, leaving 13 bases between them. The germline V gene encodes CDR1 LGHDT and CDR2 YNNKEL (reference sequence). The CDR3 has 15 residues. The CDR3 DNA is TGTGCCAGCAGCCAAGATGGCAGGGTGGGATATGGCTACACCTTC. Protein: CASSQDGRVGYGYTF.